The 28 T cell receptor beta chains below all came from one sample that was sequenced in a study of blood T cell repertoires in COVID-19. Data came from immunoSEQ multiplex PCR; TCRdb stores just in-frame clones and leaves some out. This table holds over 95,000 clones, about 85% found once. Sequencing was carried out using peripheral blood. The receptors were sampled from a human donor in a cohort sampled during active COVID-19.

V gene TRBV6-1 combines with J gene TRBJ2-6; D is possibly TRBD1 (6 bases). Between the trimmed V and J ends, which lost 2 bases and 0 bases, there was a span of 20 bases. The length of the CDR3 is 20 residues. Germline CDR1 and CDR2: MNHNS and SASEGT. The CDR3 DNA follows: TGTGCCAGCAGTGAACCCCATGGGGGCCTAAGGAGCTCTGGGGCCAACGTCCTGACTTTC. Translation: CASSEPHGGLRSSGANVLTF.

J is TRBJ1-6 and V is TRBV5-1; TRBD1 aligns across 7 bases. The V segment lost 4 bases and the J segment 8 bases; nucleotides outside the gene matches: 9. CDR3 length equals 15 residues. Germline V gene lookup returns CDR1 SGHRS and CDR2 YFSETQ. CDR3 in amino acids: CASSTIQGKDSPLHF. The DNA of the CDR3 is TGCGCCAGCAGCACCATACAGGGGAAGGATTCACCCCTCCACTTT. Variable domain in full (rest from reference TRBV5-1 and TRBJ1-6): KAGVTQTPRYLIKTRGQQVTLSCSPISGHRSVSWYQQTPGQGLQFLFEYFSETQRNKGNFPGRFSGRQFSNSRSEMNVSTLELGDSALYLCASSTIQGKDSPLHFGNGTRLTVT.

The sample holds one count of this clone. The genes are TRBV6-2 or TRBV6-3 and TRBJ2-1; perhaps TRBD2 as D (6 bases). Trimming stripped 4 bases from V and 0 bases from J, with 19 bases between. The germline V gene has CDR1 MNHEY and CDR2 SVGEGT. The CDR3 is made up of 18 amino acids. Here the CDR3 DNA reads TGTGCCAGCAGTTCTATCGGGACTCCGGAAGGCTCCTACAATGAGCAGTTCTTC. This codes for CASSSIGTPEGSYNEQFF.

The chain recombines TRBV5-1 with TRBJ2-5; TRBD1 matches at 9 bases. This CDR3 is built from 14 residues. V lost 9 bases, J lost 5 bases, and 11 bases stayed unmatched. The germline V gene encodes CDR1 SGHRS and CDR2 YFSETQ. CDR3 sequence (DNA): TGCGCCACCGGACCAGGACAGGGGAAGGAGACCCAGTACTTC. It encodes CATGPGQGKETQYF.

The rearrangement links TRBV30 to TRBJ2-2, with D perhaps TRBD1 (6 bases). V was pared by 0 bases and J by 6 bases, with 14 bases between. This CDR3 spans 15 amino acids. The germline CDR1 and CDR2 sequences are GTSNPN and SVGIG (reference sequence). For the CDR3, the DNA is TGTGCCTGGAGTGTACCTAGGCAGGGGCCCGGGGAGCTGTTTTTT. It is translated as CAWSVPRQGPGELFF. Variable domain in full (rest from reference TRBV30 and TRBJ2-2): SQTIHQWPATLVQPVGSPLSLECTVEGTSNPNLYWYRQAAGRGLQLLFYSVGIGQISSEVPQNLSASRPQDRQFILSSKKLLLSDSGFYLCAWSVPRQGPGELFFGEGSRLTVL.

The V and J genes are TRBV9 and TRBJ1-1, with D unclear. CDR1 is SGDLS and CDR2 is YYNGEE in the germline V gene. V lost 0 bases to trimming and J lost 1 base, with 7 bases between them. CDR3 length: 14 residues. CDR3 region: CASSVEPQNTEAFF. The CDR3 DNA reads TGTGCCAGCAGCGTAGAACCACAGAACACTGAAGCTTTCTTT.

This chain joins TRBV19 and TRBJ1-3; 7 bases fit TRBD1. Germline CDR1 LNHDA, CDR2 SQIVND (reference sequence). Trimming cost V 7 bases and J 4 bases; bases outside gene matches: 7. This CDR3 contains 14 residues. CDR3 sequence (DNA): TGTGCCAGTACCCCGACAGGGCACGGAAACACCATATATTTT. This sequence encodes CASTPTGHGNTIYF.

The rearrangement joins TRBV5-5 to TRBJ1-1; perhaps TRBD1 as D (6 bases). This CDR3 comprises 14 residues. CDR1 and CDR2 (germline): SGHKS, YYEKEE (reference sequence). The germline V and J ends were trimmed by 4 bases and 4 bases, with 14 bases remaining between them. The CDR3 sequence is CASSRGGLATEAFF. The CDR3 nucleotides are TGTGCCAGCAGCCGGGGGGGCCTGGCCACTGAAGCTTTCTTT.

This clone was observed a few times. The genes are TRBV20-1 and TRBJ1-2, with D maybe TRBD1 (6 bases). Germline assignment: CDR1 DFQATT and CDR2 SNEGSKA (reference sequence). The CDR3 has 11 residues. V lost 4 bases, J lost 12 bases, and 15 bases lay in between. CDR3 DNA sequence: TGCAGTGCTAAGCGACAGGTCGAGGACACCTTC. It encodes CSAKRQVEDTF.

The V and J genes are TRBV7-2 and TRBJ1-2; possible D gene TRBD1, 6 bases. Germline V gene data show CDR1 as SGHTA and CDR2 as FQGNSA. The CDR3 has 14 amino acids. V was clipped by 2 bases and J by 5 bases, with 12 bases between them. The CDR3 DNA sequence: TGTGCCAGCAGCTTAAGTATCCAGGGGTATGGCTACACCTTC. As protein: CASSLSIQGYGYTF. Full variable domain (outside the CDR3, taken from reference TRBV7-2 and TRBJ1-2): GAGVSQSPSNKVTEKGKDVELRCDPISGHTALYWYRQSLGQGLEFLIYFQGNSAPDKSGLPSDRFSAERTGGSVSTLTIQRTQQEDSAVYLCASSLSIQGYGYTFGSGTRLTVV.

The chain couples TRBV6-5 to TRBJ2-1, with D perhaps TRBD2 (6 bases). The germline V and J ends were trimmed by 4 bases and 6 bases, with 10 bases remaining between them. The CDR3 is 13 amino acids. Germline V gene lookup returns CDR1 MNHEY and CDR2 SVGAGI. The CDR3 sequence is CASSSGLTNEQFF. The CDR3 nucleotides read TGTGCCAGCAGTTCGGGACTTACCAATGAGCAGTTCTTC.

V usage is TRBV7-6 and J usage is TRBJ2-1; 15 bases align to TRBD2. CDR1 SGHVS and CDR2 FNYEAQ come from the germline V gene. Trimming at V came to 5 bases and at J to 5 bases, leaving 10 bases not matched to a gene. The CDR3 sequence is 18 residues long. The DNA of the CDR3 is TGTGCCAGCAGCCGGGGACTAGCGGGGGGTAAAACGGACAATGAGCAGTTCTTC. This codes for CASSRGLAGGKTDNEQFF.

This chain connects TRBV10-2 to TRBJ1-4, with D unclear. V was pared by 8 bases and J by 2 bases, with 12 bases between. The CDR3 runs 14 residues. The germline gives CDR1 WSHSY, CDR2 SAAADI. In nucleotides, the CDR3 is TGCGCCAGCTCTTGGTTGGCTACTAATGAAAAACTGTTTTTT. Protein product: CASSWLATNEKLFF.

The chain couples TRBV15 to TRBJ1-4, with D possibly matching TRBD1 (6 bases). Germline CDR1 and CDR2: LNHNV and YYDKDF (reference sequence). V lost 8 bases to trimming and J lost 8 bases, with 15 bases between them. The CDR3 is made up of 13 amino acids. The CDR3: CATERGADEKLFF. CDR3 sequence (DNA): TGTGCCACCGAGCGGGGGGCGGACGAAAAACTGTTTTTT.

This clone was observed a single time. The rearrangement joins TRBV19 to TRBJ1-4; D gene uncertain. V lost 1 base, J lost 7 bases, and 7 bases lay in between. Germline-derived CDR1 and CDR2 are LNHDA and SQIVND (reference sequence). This CDR3 contains 13 residues. CDR3 bases: TGTGCCAGTAGTATAGGGGCTGGTGAAAAACTGTTTTTT. Protein product: CASSIGAGEKLFF.

This clone was observed many times. V gene TRBV6-6 combines with J gene TRBJ1-2, with TRBD1 matching over 9 bases. The CDR3 runs 14 residues. Germline V CDR1 and CDR2: MNHNY, SVGAGI (reference sequence). The V and J ends lost 6 bases and 5 bases, in that order; junction bases with no gene match: 7. CDR3 in amino acids: CASSGQGRGYGYTF. CDR3 in DNA: TGTGCCAGCAGCGGACAGGGGAGGGGGTATGGCTACACCTTC.

V is TRBV28 and J is TRBJ1-5, with D unresolved. With 4 bases removed from V and 11 bases from J, the gap between germline ends came to 15 bases. The CDR3 consists of 13 residues. Germline V gene data show CDR1 as MDHEN and CDR2 as SYDVKM. CDR3 sequence: CASSSHSRSAQHF. The DNA for the CDR3 is TGTGCCAGCAGTTCCCACTCACGGTCGGCCCAGCATTTT.

V usage is TRBV30 and J usage is TRBJ2-6; 7 positions agree with TRBD1. J lost 4 bases, V lost 6 bases, and 6 bases had no gene match. Germline lookup yields CDR1 GTSNPN and CDR2 SVGIG (reference sequence). The CDR3 has 14 residues. CDR3 in amino acids: CACGRGYGANVLTF. The CDR3 coding sequence is TGTGCCTGTGGCAGGGGGTACGGGGCCAACGTCCTGACTTTC.

The rearrangement joins TRBV7-9 to TRBJ1-1; D may be TRBD1 (5 bases). Trimming stripped 5 bases from V and 0 bases from J, with 25 bases between. Germline V gives CDR1 SEHNR, CDR2 FQNEAQ (reference sequence). This CDR3 contains 19 residues. CDR3 sequence reads: CASSHPIFTGTWVNTEAFF. As DNA, the CDR3 is TGTGCCAGCAGCCACCCGATCTTCACGGGGACTTGGGTGAACACTGAAGCTTTCTTT.

V gene TRBV28 combines with J gene TRBJ1-6, with 9 bases matching TRBD1. With V trimmed by 4 bases and J by 1 base, 8 bases remained unmatched. Per germline, CDR1 MDHEN and CDR2 SYDVKM. This CDR3 has 18 amino acids. CDR3: CASSSIDRGFSYNSPLHF. CDR3 sequence (DNA): TGTGCCAGCAGTTCCATTGACAGGGGGTTTTCCTATAATTCACCCCTCCACTTT.

This clone was counted only a few times. The genes are TRBV29-1 and TRBJ2-7; weak D call: TRBD2 (5 bases). The V and J ends lost 1 base and 2 bases respectively, with 9 bases between them. In germline, CDR1 is SQVTM, CDR2 ANQGSEA. This CDR3 spans 13 amino acids. This CDR3 is CSVEVAGAYEQYF. CDR3 in DNA: TGCAGCGTTGAAGTTGCCGGGGCCTACGAGCAGTACTTC.

The chain links TRBV2 to TRBJ2-1, with 7 bases identical to TRBD1. The CDR3 has 13 residues. Germline values: CDR1 SNHLY, CDR2 FYNNEI. The junction had 6 bases not matched to a gene; V was cut back by 10 bases and J by 3 bases. The CDR3 spells CATGTEFYNEQFF. CDR3 nucleotides: TGTGCCACTGGGACAGAGTTCTACAATGAGCAGTTCTTC.

The genes are TRBV12-3 or TRBV12-4 and TRBJ1-5, with unresolved D. The CDR3 runs 13 residues. Between the trimmed V and J ends, which lost 3 bases and 6 bases, there was a span of 9 bases. CDR3 DNA: TGTGCCAGCAGTTTCACCGATAGTCAGCCCCAGCATTTT. The encoded protein is CASSFTDSQPQHF.

This clone was picked up one time. The chain recombines TRBV6-2 or TRBV6-3 with TRBJ2-1; D is possibly TRBD2 (5 bases). The CDR3 is 12 residues long. CDR1 is MNHEY and CDR2 is SVGEGT in the germline V gene. Trimming shortened V by 6 bases and J by 7 bases, and 10 bases separated the two germline ends. CDR3 in amino acids: CASSARANEQFF. Here the CDR3 DNA reads TGTGCCAGCAGCGCGAGGGCAAATGAGCAGTTCTTC.

The rearrangement links TRBV6-5 to TRBJ2-1; TRBD2 aligns across 7 bases. Germline-derived CDR1 and CDR2 are MNHEY and SVGAGI. The CDR3 has 15 amino acids. After removal of 2 bases from V and 6 bases from J, the junction contained 7 bases not matched to a gene. The CDR3 region is CASSYGAGFLNEQFF. For the CDR3, the DNA is TGTGCCAGCAGTTACGGAGCGGGGTTTCTCAATGAGCAGTTCTTC.

J is TRBJ1-2 and V is TRBV2; 7 bases align to TRBD1. The trim removed 5 bases at V and 5 bases at J, leaving 8 bases unmatched. The CDR3 is 14 residues long. Per the germline V gene, CDR1 is SNHLY and CDR2 is FYNNEI. The CDR3, as DNA: TGTGCCAGCAGTTCACAGGGGATAGGATATGGCTACACCTTC. It specifies CASSSQGIGYGYTF.

The V and J genes are TRBV6-2 or TRBV6-3 and TRBJ2-3, with 10 nucleotides matching TRBD2. With V trimmed by 2 bases and J by 4 bases, 6 bases remained unmatched. CDR1 and CDR2 (germline): MNHEY, SVGEGT. The CDR3 has 16 amino acids. CDR3 in DNA: TGTGCCAGCAGTTACACGCAGCGGGGGGGCGCAGATACGCAGTATTTT. Its protein product is CASSYTQRGGADTQYF.

This sequence joins TRBV3-1 (or the pseudogene TRBV3-2) and TRBJ2-1; perhaps TRBD2 as D (6 bases). V was clipped by 4 bases and J by 10 bases, with 11 bases between them. From germline, CDR1 is LGHDT and CDR2 YNNKEL (reference sequence). The CDR3 is 12 residues long. The CDR3 sequence: CASSPLGGEQFF. The CDR3 region has the DNA TGTGCCAGCAGCCCCCTTGGGGGGGAGCAGTTCTTC.